The rows below give T cell receptor beta chains drawn from one sample of a study of OX40 agonist ivuxolimab in advanced cancers. TCRdb's table, derived via immunoSEQ multiplex PCR, lists solely in-frame clones and lacks some. The sample has around 63,000 clones, over 75% seen once. Sequenced here: CD4+ or CD8+ T cells sorted from blood, sampled in a trial of the OX40 agonist ivuxolimab. The receptors shown here come from an adult with an advanced solid tumor such as melanoma, head and neck, liver or kidney cancer. Each CDR3 is given with its conserved first and last residue. The order of the fields is clone size, D gene, CDR3 length, J gene, V gene, CDR3 DNA, CDR3 protein. The D gene is left open where the match is weak. Where a row states a size, it is once, few, many or the class of an expanded clone; other rows omit it.

once,-,14,TRBJ2-5,TRBV25-1,TGTGCCAGCAGTGAGGCAGGGAGCTGGCAGACCCAGTACTTC,CASSEAGSWQTQYF
-,TRBD2,16,TRBJ2-5,TRBV2,TGTGCCAGCAGCGTAGGACTAGCGGGAGGGCGGGAGACCCAGTACTTC,CASSVGLAGGRETQYF
-,-,17,TRBJ2-6,TRBV2,TGTGCCAGCAGTTCGTCCCGGATAGTATCTGGGGCCAACGTCCTGACTTTC,CASSSSRIVSGANVLTF
-,-,16,TRBJ2-1,TRBV5-1,TGCGCCAGCAGCTGGGGACTGACTAGCTCCTACAATGAGCAGTTCTTC,CASSWGLTSSYNEQFF
-,-,14,TRBJ2-7,TRBV28,TGTGCCAGCAGTTTAACCCCAGGGTTCTACGAGCAGTACTTC,CASSLTPGFYEQYF
-,TRBD1,15,TRBJ1-1,TRBV7-9,TGTGCCAGCAGCCCTTACGGGACAGGGGGCACTGAAGCTTTCTTT,CASSPYGTGGTEAFF
-,-,10,TRBJ1-2,TRBV20-1,TGCAGTGAGGGGGTGGATGGCTACACCTTC,CSEGVDGYTF
many,TRBD1,15,TRBJ2-7,TRBV19,TGTGCCAGTAGTATAACCGGGACAGGGGGCAATGAGCAGTACTTC,CASSITGTGGNEQYF
-,-,16,TRBJ1-2,TRBV6-5,TGTGCCAGCAGTTTTGGGACGGCGACCGCTAACTATGGCTACACCTTC,CASSFGTATANYGYTF
few,TRBD1,14,TRBJ1-5,TRBV10-2,TGCGCCAGCAGCCGCGGACAGGGGGGTCAGCCCCAGCATTTT,CASSRGQGGQPQHF
-,-,14,TRBJ2-3,TRBV2,TGTGCCAGAGGGGGAGGGTTTGGTACAGATACGCAGTATTTT,CARGGGFGTDTQYF
-,-,11,TRBJ2-2,TRBV7-9,TGTGCCAGCCGAAAGACCGGGGAGCTGTTTTTT,CASRKTGELFF
-,-,16,TRBJ1-2,TRBV25-1,TGTGCCAGCAGTGAAAATTCGGGACAACCCCCGTATGGCTACACCTTC,CASSENSGQPPYGYTF
-,-,11,TRBJ1-1,TRBV29-1,TGCAGCGTTGCCCGAGACACTGAAGCTTTCTTT,CSVARDTEAFF
-,TRBD1,14,TRBJ2-1,TRBV11-3,TGTGCCAGCAGCGAGGACAGGGTAAGGAATGAGCAGTTCTTC,CASSEDRVRNEQFF
once,-,15,TRBJ2-7,TRBV5-1,TGCGCCAGCAGCTTGGCAGCCGGTAGCTCCTACGAGCAGTACTTC,CASSLAAGSSYEQYF
-,TRBD1,16,TRBJ1-4,TRBV11-2,TGTGCCAGCAGCTTAAGGACAGGTGCAACTAATGAAAAACTGTTTTTT,CASSLRTGATNEKLFF
-,-,13,TRBJ2-1,TRBV18,TGTGCCAGCTCACCACAAAGGTACAATGAGCAGTTCTTC,CASSPQRYNEQFF
-,-,14,TRBJ1-4,TRBV5-1,TGCGCCAGCAGCTCCGGTCTGATAAGTGAAAAACTGTTTTTT,CASSSGLISEKLFF
-,-,16,TRBJ2-1,TRBV18,TGTGCCAGCTCACTACCGGGACTCCTTACCTACAATGAGCAGTTCTTC,CASSLPGLLTYNEQFF
-,TRBD2,14,TRBJ2-5,TRBV19,TGTGCCAGTAGTCGCGGACTAGCACTAGAGACCCAGTACTTC,CASSRGLALETQYF
-,TRBD1,14,TRBJ1-2,TRBV2,TGTGCCTCTCACCCCACCTCAGGGGGCGAAGGCTACACCTTC,CASHPTSGGEGYTF
-,-,15,TRBJ1-5,TRBV30,TGTGCCTGGAAGGAGGGCAGTTATAGCAATCAGCCCCAGCATTTT,CAWKEGSYSNQPQHF
few,-,16,TRBJ2-5,TRBV5-1,TGCGCCAGCAGCTTGGCCGGTGGGGGGCCGGTAAAGACCCAGTACTTC,CASSLAGGGPVKTQYF
-,-,15,TRBJ1-1,TRBV28,TGTGCCAGCAGCCCCCTACGAGGAGGGATCACTGAAGCTTTCTTT,CASSPLRGGITEAFF
few,-,14,TRBJ1-5,TRBV28,TGTGCCAGCAGGGCCCCGTATAGCAATCAGCCCCAGCATTTT,CASRAPYSNQPQHF
-,TRBD2,19,TRBJ2-3,TRBV4-1,TGCGCCAGCAGCCAAGTAATGACTAGCGGGGGGGCGGGAACAGATACGCAGTATTTT,CASSQVMTSGGAGTDTQYF
-,-,15,TRBJ2-3,TRBV4-1,TGCGCCAGCAGCTCGGACAGAGCAAGCACAGATACGCAGTATTTT,CASSSDRASTDTQYF
-,-,14,TRBJ2-3,TRBV15,TGTGCCACCAGCAGAGATCGGGAGACAGATACGCAGTATTTT,CATSRDRETDTQYF
-,-,15,TRBJ1-2,TRBV27,TGTGCCAGCAGAGAGGGGCTCACAGGGTTCTATGGCTACACCTTC,CASREGLTGFYGYTF
once,-,16,TRBJ2-2,TRBV7-2,TGTGCCAGCAGCGCTACCCGGATTCAGGGGCCCCGGGAGCTGTTTTTT,CASSATRIQGPRELFF
-,TRBD2,14,TRBJ2-1,TRBV14,TGTGCCAGCAGCATTCCGGGACTATGGAATGAGCAGTTCTTC,CASSIPGLWNEQFF
-,TRBD1,19,TRBJ2-2,TRBV19,TGTGCCAGTAGCCCGATCCCGGGACAGGGGGCGCGGGACACCGGGGAGCTGTTTTTT,CASSPIPGQGARDTGELFF
-,-,15,TRBJ1-4,TRBV27,TGTGCCAGCAGTCCCTTCGGGGGGGCACAGGAAAAACTGTTTTTT,CASSPFGGAQEKLFF
-,-,11,TRBJ2-1,TRBV29-1,TGCAGCGTTGTAGGAATCAATGAGCAGTTCTTC,CSVVGINEQFF
few,-,15,TRBJ2-7,TRBV4-2,TGTGCCAGCAGCCAACTGGCGACAGTATCTTCGGCGCAGTACTTC,CASSQLATVSSAQYF
-,TRBD2,16,TRBJ2-3,TRBV19,TGTGCCAGTAGTATAGGCTTAGGACTAGCGGAAGATACGCAGTATTTT,CASSIGLGLAEDTQYF
-,-,15,TRBJ2-1,TRBV7-2,TGTGCCAGCAGTGTGGAGGGGGACTCCTACAATGAGCAGTTCTTC,CASSVEGDSYNEQFF
-,-,13,TRBJ2-1,TRBV29-1,TGCAGCGTTGGGGGACTCGCCGAGGGTGAGCAGTTCTTC,CSVGGLAEGEQFF
-,TRBD1,16,TRBJ2-3,TRBV6-1,TGTGCCAGCAGTGGGTGGGGGACAGGGGGCTCAGATACGCAGTATTTT,CASSGWGTGGSDTQYF
-,TRBD2,16,TRBJ2-5,TRBV11-3,TGTGCCAGCAGCACAGGGAACCTAGCGGGAGCGGGGACCCAGTACTTC,CASSTGNLAGAGTQYF
-,TRBD2,16,TRBJ2-1,TRBV30,TGTGCCTGGAGTGTACAGGGACTAGCGACCAACAATGAGCAGTTCTTC,CAWSVQGLATNNEQFF
-,-,17,TRBJ2-2,TRBV5-6,TGTGCCAGCAGCAGGCTAATCTCTCGGGCGCGTGGCGGGGAGCTGTTTTTT,CASSRLISRARGGELFF
-,-,15,TRBJ2-2,TRBV5-1,TGCGCCAGCAGCCCGGGGGGGACAGCTACCGGGGAGCTGTTTTTT,CASSPGGTATGELFF
once,-,16,TRBJ1-6,TRBV19,TGTGCCAGTAGTATTGGAATGGCAGCCATTAATTCACCCCTCCACTTT,CASSIGMAAINSPLHF
-,TRBD1,16,TRBJ1-2,TRBV28,TGTGCCAGCAGTTTCTATGACAGGGGCCTAAACTATGGCTACACCTTC,CASSFYDRGLNYGYTF
-,TRBD2,18,TRBJ2-1,TRBV15,TGTGCCACCAGCAGAGGAATGAGCGGGAGGGCCACCTACAATGAGCAGTTCTTC,CATSRGMSGRATYNEQFF
few,TRBD1,15,TRBJ2-1,TRBV7-9,TGTGCCAGCAGCTCGGACAGGGGTAACTACAATGAGCAGTTCTTC,CASSSDRGNYNEQFF
-,-,14,TRBJ2-3,TRBV7-6,TGTGCCAGCAGCCCCCGGGTTAGCACAGATACGCAGTATTTT,CASSPRVSTDTQYF
-,-,14,TRBJ1-5,TRBV9,TGTGCCAGCAGCGTAGATGGGGCTGGTCAGCCCCAGCATTTT,CASSVDGAGQPQHF
-,-,15,TRBJ2-6,TRBV2,TGTGCCAGTAGGACTGTGACCTCTGGGGCCAACGTCCTGACTTTC,CASRTVTSGANVLTF